This T cell receptor (beta chain) is drawn from a study of brain T cells in children with intractable seizures. The CDR3 contains 16 residues. CDR1 and CDR2 from the germline V gene are PRHDT and FYEKMQ (reference sequence). J lost 7 bases, V lost 4 bases, and 14 bases had no gene match. Generated by immunoSEQ multiplex PCR, the TCRdb table keeps only in-frame clones and is missing some. The sample has tens of thousands of clones, 90% seen once. The material sequenced was peripheral blood, taken at surgery. This clonotype was obtained from a girl aged 2-9 years with tuberous sclerosis and intractable seizures. V usage is TRBV13 and J usage is TRBJ2-7; 9 nucleotides match TRBD2. The CDR3 protein is CASSSIQASGVYEQYF. The CDR3 DNA is TGTGCCAGCAGCTCCATTCAGGCTAGCGGGGTCTATGAGCAGTACTTC.